One sample yielded the 8 T cell receptor beta chains listed below, sequenced in a study of control samples from healthy donors and cancer patients (dated by TCRdb to 2018 to 2021). Libraries were prepared through the immunoSEQ multiplex PCR assay. TCRdb mirrors the immuneACCESS table, restricted to in-frame sequences. Some clones are absent from its copies; in checked studies, under half trace to an unresolved V gene, and the reason for the others is unknown. The sample profile shows some 410,000 clones; 80% to 95% of them were found once. Of the sample, 5% to 7% falls within the top ten clones. Sequenced input: PBMCs. These receptors all stem from a middle-aged man with head and neck cancer.

The chain joins TRBV10-3 to TRBJ1-6; D perhaps matches TRBD1 (6 bases). V was trimmed by 4 bases and J by 7 bases, leaving 11 bases between them. Germline V gene data show CDR1 as ENHRY and CDR2 as SYGVKD. CDR3 length: 14 amino acids. The CDR3 sequence is CAISGTGQNSPLHF. The CDR3 DNA reads as TGTGCCATCAGTGGAACAGGGCAAAATTCACCCCTCCACTTT.

This chain connects TRBV30 to TRBJ2-3; D is unclear. Germline loops: CDR1 GTSNPN, CDR2 SVGIG (reference sequence). The CDR3 runs to 14 residues. Trimming removed 0 bases from V and 3 bases from J, with 10 bases in between. Here the CDR3 reads CAWSVRWGTDTQYF. DNA for the CDR3: TGTGCCTGGAGTGTACGGTGGGGTACAGATACGCAGTATTTT.

The rearrangement links TRBV14 to TRBJ1-3; D gene uncertain. This CDR3 contains 15 residues. V dropped 0 bases and J dropped 0 bases, with 6 bases sitting between them. Germline-derived CDR1 and CDR2 are SGHDN and FVKESK. The CDR3 sequence: CASSQDRASGNTIYF. CDR3 DNA: TGTGCCAGCAGCCAAGACCGAGCCTCTGGAAACACCATATATTTT.

The chain recombines TRBV18 with TRBJ2-7; D is perhaps TRBD2 (6 bases). CDR1 is KGHSH, CDR2 LQKENI, per germline. Trimming cost V 6 bases and J 4 bases, with 16 bases left between them. The CDR3 consists of 14 residues. The CDR3 loop reads CASSLSSDIYEQYF. In nucleotides, the CDR3 is TGTGCCAGCTCGTTGTCTAGCGACATATACGAGCAGTACTTC.

V and J are TRBV18 and TRBJ2-2, with 13 bases fitting TRBD2. The CDR3 runs 19 residues. The V gene end was trimmed by 2 bases and the J gene end by 0 bases; junction bases not matched to a gene: 6. Germline assignment: CDR1 KGHSH and CDR2 LQKENI. The CDR3 loop is CASSPRTSGGFSNTGELFF. Written as DNA, the CDR3 is TGTGCCAGCTCACCAAGGACTAGCGGGGGATTCTCGAACACCGGGGAGCTGTTTTTT.

The V call is TRBV19, the J call TRBJ1-2; 8 nucleotides match TRBD1. The CDR3 totals 15 residues. V lost 5 bases, J lost 5 bases, and 10 bases stayed unmatched. Germline V CDR1 and CDR2: LNHDA, SQIVND (reference sequence). CDR3 sequence (DNA): TGTGCCAGTAGTGTGGGTCAGGGGGCGCAGTATGGCTACACCTTC. Translated, it gives CASSVGQGAQYGYTF. Complete variable domain (other parts from reference TRBV19 and TRBJ1-2): DGGITQSPKYLFRKEGQNVTLSCEQNLNHDAMYWYRQDPGQGLRLIYYSQIVNDFQKGDIAEGYSVSREKKESFPLTVTSAQKNPTAFYLCASSVGQGAQYGYTFGSGTRLTVV.

V and J are TRBV16 and TRBJ2-2, with D uncertain. The CDR3 runs to 15 residues. The germline V gene encodes CDR1 KGHSY and CDR2 FQNENV. V was clipped by 0 bases and J by 4 bases, with 9 bases between them. For the CDR3, the DNA is TGTGCCAGCAGCCAATCGAGGACGGTCACCGGGGAGCTGTTTTTT. Its translation is CASSQSRTVTGELFF.

The chain recombines TRBV9 with TRBJ1-2; TRBD1 matches 8 bases. This CDR3 contains 18 residues. From germline, CDR1 is SGDLS and CDR2 YYNGEE. J lost 2 bases, V lost 4 bases, and 16 bases had no gene match. The CDR3 region is CASSSRKTGAQPNYGYTF. The CDR3 DNA reads as TGTGCCAGCAGCTCCCGTAAGACAGGGGCACAACCCAACTATGGCTACACCTTC. The whole variable domain, remainder taken from reference TRBV9 and TRBJ1-2, is DSGVTQTPKHLITATGQRVTLRCSPRSGDLSVYWYQQSLDQGLQFLIQYYNGEERAKGNILERFSAQQFPDLHSELNLSSLELGDSALYFCASSSRKTGAQPNYGYTFGSGTRLTVV.